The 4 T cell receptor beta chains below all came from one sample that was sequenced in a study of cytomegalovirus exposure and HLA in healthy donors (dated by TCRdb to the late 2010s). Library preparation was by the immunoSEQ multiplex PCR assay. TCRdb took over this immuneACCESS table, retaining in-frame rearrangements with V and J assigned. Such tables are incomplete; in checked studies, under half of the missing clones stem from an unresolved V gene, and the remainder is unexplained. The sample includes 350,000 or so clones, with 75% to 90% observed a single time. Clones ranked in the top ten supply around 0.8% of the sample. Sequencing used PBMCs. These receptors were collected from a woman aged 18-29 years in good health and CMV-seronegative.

The CDR3 region is CASSYSSGHGYEQYF. In DNA, the CDR3 is TGTGCCAGCAGTTACTCCTCGGGACACGGATACGAGCAGTACTTC. This chain links TRBV6-5 with TRBJ2-7, with TRBD1 as a possible D gene (6 bases). The CDR3 covers 15 residues. V shed 0 bases and J shed 4 bases, with 13 bases lying between them. The germline CDR1 and CDR2 sequences are MNHEY and SVGAGI.

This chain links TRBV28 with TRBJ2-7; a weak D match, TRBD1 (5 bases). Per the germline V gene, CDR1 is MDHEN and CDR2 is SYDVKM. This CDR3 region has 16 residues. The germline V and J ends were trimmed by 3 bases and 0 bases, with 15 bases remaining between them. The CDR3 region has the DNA TGTGCCAGCAGTTTTATCCCACAGGCCAGCTCCTACGAGCAGTACTTC. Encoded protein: CASSFIPQASSYEQYF.

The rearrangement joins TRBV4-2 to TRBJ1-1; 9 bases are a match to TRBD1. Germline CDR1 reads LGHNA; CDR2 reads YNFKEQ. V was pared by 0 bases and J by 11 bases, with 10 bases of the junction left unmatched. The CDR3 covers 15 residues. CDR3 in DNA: TGTGCCAGCAGCCAAGATAGAGGGACAGGGAGGTTCGCTTTCTTT. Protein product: CASSQDRGTGRFAFF.

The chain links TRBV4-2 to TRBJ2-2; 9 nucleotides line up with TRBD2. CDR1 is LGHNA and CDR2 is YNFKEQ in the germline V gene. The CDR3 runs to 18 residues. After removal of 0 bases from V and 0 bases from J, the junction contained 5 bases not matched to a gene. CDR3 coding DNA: TGTGCCAGCAGCCAAGAATCGCTAGCGGGAACGAACACCGGGGAGCTGTTTTTT. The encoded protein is CASSQESLAGTNTGELFF.